Below, 17 T cell receptor beta chains from the same sample are listed, as sequenced in a study of blood T cell repertoires in COVID-19 (dated by TCRdb to the early 2020s). Library construction relied on the immunoSEQ multiplex PCR assay. Imported from immuneACCESS, the table was reduced by TCRdb to in-frame sequences with V and J called. These copies leave out some clones; in studies compared against another copy, an unresolved V gene accounts for under half, and the cause of the remainder is not known. The sample table holds approximately 300,000 clones, of which around four fifths were seen once. Roughly 1.3% of the sample is held by the ten biggest clonotypes. Sequenced material: peripheral blood. All receptors derive from a woman in her forties or fifties with acute or convalescent COVID-19.

The chain couples TRBV2 to TRBJ2-5; tentative D call: TRBD2 (6 bases). Germline V CDR1 and CDR2: SNHLY, FYNNEI. V was trimmed by 6 bases and J by 5 bases, leaving 16 bases between them. The CDR3 loop spans 14 amino acids. CDR3 protein: CASRELAGRETQYF. CDR3 DNA: TGTGCCAGCAGGGAGCTTGCAGGGAGGGAGACCCAGTACTTC.

The chain links TRBV10-3 to TRBJ2-3; 12 positions agree with TRBD2. Germline V gene data show CDR1 as ENHRY and CDR2 as SYGVKD. The CDR3 extends over 18 amino acids. With V trimmed by 7 bases and J by 2 bases, 13 bases remained unmatched. CDR3 DNA sequence: TGTGCCATCATGGGCGAAGCTAGCGGGGGGGCCTTCACAGATACGCAGTATTTT. It codes for CAIMGEASGGAFTDTQYF.

As concerns this clone: The same CDR3 arises from other DNA sequences in this sample as well. The chain joins TRBV10-2 to TRBJ1-5, with D tentatively TRBD1 (6 bases). There are 14 residues in the CDR3. Germline CDR1 WSHSY, CDR2 SAAADI. Trimming took off 2 bases at V and 7 bases at J, with 12 bases between the two ends. The chain's CDR3 is CASSETGMEQPQHF. The CDR3 nucleotides read TGCGCCAGCAGTGAGACAGGGATGGAACAGCCCCAGCATTTT.

This sequence joins TRBV24-1 and TRBJ1-5; D is undetermined. Germline CDR1 and CDR2: KGHDR and SFDVKD. The ends were cut back, 0 bases at V and 9 bases at J, with 8 bases in the middle. The CDR3 has 13 residues. The CDR3 nucleotides are TGTGCCACCAGTGATTTGGATGGGAGGCCCCAGCATTTT. Translated: CATSDLDGRPQHF.

Remarks on this clone: The sample holds other DNA sequences that translate to the same CDR3. The chain links TRBV12-3 or TRBV12-4 to TRBJ1-1; D gene uncertain. CDR3 length equals 13 residues. V was clipped by 3 bases and J by 2 bases, with 7 bases between them. The CDR3 DNA reads TGTGCCAGCAGTTTTCGTCTTAACACTGAAGCTTTCTTT. Protein product: CASSFRLNTEAFF.

Only a few counts were recorded for this clone. The chain employs TRBV5-1 and TRBJ2-1, with TRBD1 identical over 8 bases. The CDR3 contains 14 residues. J lost 6 bases, V lost 4 bases, and 6 bases had no gene match. Germline V gives CDR1 SGHRS, CDR2 YFSETQ. DNA of the CDR3: TGCGCCAGCAGCGACCCCGGACAGGGCAATGAGCAGTTCTTC. Protein: CASSDPGQGNEQFF.

V usage is TRBV9 and J usage is TRBJ1-3; TRBD1 might be the D (5 bases). The CDR3 has 15 amino acids. Trimming stripped 3 bases from V and 0 bases from J, with 10 bases between. CDR1 is SGDLS, CDR2 YYNGEE, per germline. The CDR3 reads CASSAPRVSGNTIYF. The CDR3, as DNA: TGTGCCAGCAGCGCTCCCAGGGTCTCTGGAAACACCATATATTTT.

The sample holds one count of this clone. The chain couples TRBV15 to TRBJ2-7, with D possibly TRBD1 on 5 matching bases. CDR3 length: 13 amino acids. Trimming removed 4 bases at V and 2 bases at J, with 9 bases between. Germline CDR1 reads LNHNV; CDR2 reads YYDKDF (reference sequence). The CDR3 reads CATSKWGTYEQYV. CDR3 in DNA: TGTGCCACCAGCAAGTGGGGCACCTACGAGCAGTACGTC.

The V call is TRBV4-1, the J call TRBJ2-1; TRBD2 might be the D (6 bases). This CDR3 region has 16 residues. Germline V gene lookup returns CDR1 MGHRA and CDR2 YSYEKL. Trimming stripped 1 base from V and 0 bases from J, with 10 bases between. The CDR3 DNA is TGCGCCAGCAGCCAAGGGGCGACTAGCTCCTACAATGAGCAGTTCTTC. Protein: CASSQGATSSYNEQFF.

V gene TRBV19 combines with J gene TRBJ2-1, with D maybe TRBD2 (6 bases). Looked up from germline, CDR1 is LNHDA and CDR2 is SQIVND (reference sequence). V was clipped by 1 base and J by 5 bases, with 12 bases between them. The CDR3 runs 15 residues. In DNA, the CDR3 is TGTGCCAGTAGTATAGTGGGATCGGGGGACAATGAGCAGTTCTTC. This encodes CASSIVGSGDNEQFF.

This clone was picked up a small number of times. The rearrangement uses TRBV2 and TRBJ2-2, with D maybe TRBD1 (6 bases). This CDR3 comprises 14 residues. Trimming removed 5 bases from V and 7 bases from J, with 14 bases in between. Germline V gives CDR1 SNHLY, CDR2 FYNNEI. The CDR3 sequence is CASSWPQGSGELFF. The CDR3 DNA sequence: TGTGCCAGCAGTTGGCCCCAGGGGAGCGGGGAGCTGTTTTTT.

The chain has TRBV5-1 and TRBJ1-5; D is unresolved. The CDR3 has 16 amino acids. Germline CDR1 reads SGHRS; CDR2 reads YFSETQ. Trimming pared 0 bases from V and 4 bases from J, leaving 14 bases between. The CDR3: CASSLAAGMRNQPQHF. The CDR3 DNA reads as TGCGCCAGCAGCTTGGCGGCGGGAATGAGGAATCAGCCCCAGCATTTT.

V and J are TRBV6-5 and TRBJ1-2; D is ambiguous. CDR1 is MNHEY and CDR2 is SVGAGI in the germline V gene. The CDR3 contains 13 residues. The germline V and J ends were trimmed by 6 bases and 5 bases, with 13 bases remaining between them. The CDR3 is CASSYTQEYGYTF. CDR3 nucleotides: TGTGCCAGCAGCTATACCCAAGAGTATGGCTACACCTTC.

The chain has TRBV18 and TRBJ2-5; a weak D match, TRBD2 (5 bases). The CDR3 loop spans 13 amino acids. Trimming shortened V by 6 bases and J by 1 base, and 9 bases separated the two germline ends. CDR1 and CDR2 (germline): KGHSH, LQKENI. The CDR3 here is CASSVGSQETQYF. Written as DNA, the CDR3 is TGTGCCAGCTCCGTAGGGAGCCAAGAGACCCAGTACTTC.

The chain recombines TRBV2 with TRBJ1-5; 11 bases align to TRBD1. Germline CDR1 and CDR2: SNHLY and FYNNEI. This CDR3 is 16 amino acids long. J gave up 4 bases and V 4 bases, and 6 bases lay outside the gene matches. The CDR3 coding sequence is TGTGCCAGCAGTGCCGGGACAGGGGGTGGTAATCAGCCCCAGCATTTT. Amino acid sequence: CASSAGTGGGNQPQHF. Supplemented by reference TRBV2 and TRBJ1-5, the full variable domain reads EPEVTQTPSHQVTQMGQEVILRCVPISNHLYFYWYRQILGQKVEFLVSFYNNEISEKSEIFDDQFSVERPDGSNFTLKIRSTKLEDSAMYFCASSAGTGGGNQPQHFGDGTRLSIL.

In this sample, this clone turned up a few times. The chain is built from TRBV24-1 and TRBJ2-5; 7 nucleotides line up with TRBD1. The CDR3 sequence is 14 residues long. V dropped 1 base and J dropped 4; count of bases not matched to a gene: 2. Germline CDR1 reads KGHDR; CDR2 reads SFDVKD. The CDR3: CATSDFRQGETQYF. CDR3 nucleotide sequence: TGTGCCACCAGTGATTTCCGACAGGGAGAGACCCAGTACTTC.

The chain employs TRBV5-5 and TRBJ1-2; D call uncertain. V was trimmed by 1 base and J by 4 bases, leaving 14 bases between them. Germline loops: CDR1 SGHKS, CDR2 YYEKEE (reference sequence). The CDR3 covers 15 residues. The CDR3 sequence: CASSLQEHQIYGYTF. As DNA, the CDR3 is TGTGCCAGCAGCTTGCAGGAACACCAGATCTATGGCTACACCTTC.